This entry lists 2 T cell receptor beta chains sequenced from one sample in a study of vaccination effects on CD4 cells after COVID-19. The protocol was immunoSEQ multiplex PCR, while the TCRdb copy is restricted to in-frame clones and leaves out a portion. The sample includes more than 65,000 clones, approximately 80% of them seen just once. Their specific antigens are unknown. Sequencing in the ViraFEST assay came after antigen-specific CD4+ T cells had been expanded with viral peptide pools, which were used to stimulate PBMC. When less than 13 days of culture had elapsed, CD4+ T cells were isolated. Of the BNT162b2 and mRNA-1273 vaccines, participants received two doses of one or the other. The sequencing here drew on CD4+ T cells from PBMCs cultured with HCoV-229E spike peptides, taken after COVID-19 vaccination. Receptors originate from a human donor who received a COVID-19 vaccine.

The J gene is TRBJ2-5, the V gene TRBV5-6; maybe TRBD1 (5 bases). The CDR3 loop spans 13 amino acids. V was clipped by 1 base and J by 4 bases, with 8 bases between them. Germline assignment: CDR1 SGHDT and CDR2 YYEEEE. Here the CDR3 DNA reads TGTGCCAGCAGCTTGCAGGGCAGAGAGACCCAGTACTTC. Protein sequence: CASSLQGRETQYF.

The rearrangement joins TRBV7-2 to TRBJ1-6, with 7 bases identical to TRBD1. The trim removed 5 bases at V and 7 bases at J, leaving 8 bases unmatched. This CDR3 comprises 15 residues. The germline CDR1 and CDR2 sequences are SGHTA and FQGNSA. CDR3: CASSPRQGGNSPLHF. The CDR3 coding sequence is TGTGCCAGCAGCCCAAGACAGGGTGGGAATTCACCCCTCCACTTT.